This TCR beta chain emerged from a study of blood T cell repertoires in COVID-19. Study at large: Spain, Italy and the United States supplied samples that represented acute and convalescent COVID-19.

There are 17 residues in the CDR3. Germline V lookup: CDR1 MNHNY, CDR2 SVGAGI (reference sequence). The V gene end was trimmed by 5 bases and the J gene end by 1 base; junction bases not matched to a gene: 12. This clone was seen once. Under the authors' procedure: By means of reference gene primer amplification, nucleated cell counts were estimated. The protocol was immunoSEQ multiplex PCR, while the TCRdb copy is restricted to in-frame clones and leaves out a portion. That table is the source of V, J and clone size, and D and trimming were worked out from the DNA. The sample lists approximately 190,000 clones, under 90% seen once, with about 15% in the top ten.

This chain joins TRBV6-6 and TRBJ2-3, with 7 positions matching TRBD1. The TCR sequence derives from a man younger than 45 with active or convalescent COVID-19. The specimen sequenced was peripheral blood. The CDR3 reads CASSPRRGQGGTDTQYF. The CDR3, as DNA: TGTGCCAGCAGTCCGCGTCGTGGGCAGGGGGGCACAGATACGCAGTATTTT.